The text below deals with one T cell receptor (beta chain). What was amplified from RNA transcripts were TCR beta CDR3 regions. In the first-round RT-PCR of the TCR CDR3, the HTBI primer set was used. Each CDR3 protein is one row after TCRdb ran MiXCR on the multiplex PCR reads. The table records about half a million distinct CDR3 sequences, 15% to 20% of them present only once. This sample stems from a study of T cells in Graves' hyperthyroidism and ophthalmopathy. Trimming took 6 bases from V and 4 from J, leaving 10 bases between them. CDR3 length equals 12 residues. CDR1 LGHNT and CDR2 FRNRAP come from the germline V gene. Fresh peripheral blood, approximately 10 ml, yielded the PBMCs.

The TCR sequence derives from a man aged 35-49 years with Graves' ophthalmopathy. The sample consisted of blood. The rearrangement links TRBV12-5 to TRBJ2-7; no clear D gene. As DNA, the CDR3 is TGTGCTAGTGGCCGCGGTCAATACGAGCAGTACTTC. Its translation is CASGRGQYEQYF.